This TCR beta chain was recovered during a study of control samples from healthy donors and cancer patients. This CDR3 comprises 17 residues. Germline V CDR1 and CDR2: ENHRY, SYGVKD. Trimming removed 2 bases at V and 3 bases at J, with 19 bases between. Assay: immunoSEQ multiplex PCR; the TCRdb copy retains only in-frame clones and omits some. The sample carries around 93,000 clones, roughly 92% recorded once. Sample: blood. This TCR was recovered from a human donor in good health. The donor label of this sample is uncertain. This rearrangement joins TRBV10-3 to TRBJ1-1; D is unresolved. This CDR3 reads CAISEAESAGWDTEAFF. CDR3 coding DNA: TGTGCCATCAGTGAGGCCGAATCTGCAGGATGGGACACTGAAGCTTTCTTT.